These T cell receptor beta chains were read from a single sample in a study of blood T cells in healthy people across ages. TCRdb reprocessed the 5' RACE reads with MiXCR, giving one entry per CDR3 protein. The table lists 540,000 or so distinct CDR3 sequences, 24% of them singletons, with around 10% in the top ten. This sample also belongs to another study, concerning T cells of mothers and their children.

Sample: blood. These receptors all come from a boy aged 10-17 years in good health. Both conserved end residues are part of each CDR3. D genes are given only for firm matches. Clone size is shown for a subset of rows, as once, few, many or a class of expanded clone.

CASTSETEAFF,TGTGCCAGCACCTCGGAGACTGAAGCTTTCTTT,-,TRBV11-1,TRBJ1-1,-
CASSQASTQYF,TGTGCCAGCAGCCAGGCCAGCACGCAGTATTTT,-,TRBV6-2/TRBV6-3,TRBJ2-3,-
CSAIRGQAGAFF,TGCAGTGCCATCAGGGGACAGGCTGGAGCTTTCTTT,TRBD1,TRBV20-1,TRBJ1-1,-
CASSERTGGYGQYF,TGTGCCAGCAGTGAGAGGACAGGGGGCTACGGGCAGTACTTC,TRBD1,TRBV2,TRBJ2-7,-
CASGDTVPVAGSPLHF,TGTGCCAGCGGGGACACGGTTCCCGTAGCGGGTTCACCCCTCCACTTT,-,TRBV9,TRBJ1-6,-
CASSRTGVYEQYF,TGTGCCAGCAGTAGGACAGGGGTCTACGAGCAGTACTTC,TRBD1,TRBV28,TRBJ2-7,few
CASSQLREGPIAKNIQYF,TGCGCCAGCAGCCAATTGAGGGAGGGTCCCATAGCCAAAAACATTCAGTACTTC,TRBD2,TRBV4-1,TRBJ2-4,few
CASSYSSFVADLGTEAFF,TGTGCCAGCAGTTACTCCTCTTTCGTGGCAGATCTCGGCACTGAAGCTTTCTTT,-,TRBV6-5,TRBJ1-1,few
CASSTTGVGYEQYF,TGTGCCAGCAGCACTACAGGGGTGGGCTACGAGCAGTACTTC,TRBD1,TRBV7-8,TRBJ2-7,few
CASSLGQGIPYEQYF,TGCGCCAGCAGCTTGGGACAGGGAATACCCTACGAGCAGTACTTC,TRBD1,TRBV5-1,TRBJ2-7,few
CASSVNHRDGNTGELFF,TGTGCCAGCAGCGTAAACCACCGGGACGGAAACACCGGGGAGCTGTTTTTT,-,TRBV9,TRBJ2-2,-
CSVILAGEQYF,TGCAGCGTTATTCTGGCGGGCGAGCAGTACTTC,-,TRBV29-1,TRBJ2-7,few
CASTGGRNSPLHF,TGTGCCAGTACTGGGGGGCGGAATTCACCCCTCCACTTT,-,TRBV27,TRBJ1-6,few
CASSQEVYGWNTGELFF,TGCGCCAGCAGCCAAGAGGTGTACGGCTGGAACACCGGGGAGCTGTTTTTT,-,TRBV4-3,TRBJ2-2,-
CASSLSRASSYEQYF,TGCGCCAGCAGCCTCTCAAGGGCCAGTTCCTACGAGCAGTACTTC,-,TRBV4-3,TRBJ2-7,many
CASSPPEGRWETQYF,TGTGCCAGCAGCCCCCCAGAGGGAAGATGGGAGACCCAGTACTTC,-,TRBV6-5,TRBJ2-5,few
CASRRDRIVTGELFF,TGTGCCAGCAGGAGGGACAGGATTGTCACCGGGGAGCTGTTTTTT,TRBD1,TRBV14,TRBJ2-2,-
CASRFRGFSTGGKCNQPQHF,TGTGCAAGTCGCTTCCGGGGATTCTCGACAGGGGGCAAATGCAATCAGCCCCAGCATTTT,-,TRBV12-2,TRBJ1-5,-